This T cell receptor (beta chain) was observed in a study of blood T cell repertoires in COVID-19. Study-wide background: From the United States, Italy and Spain came samples of acute and convalescent COVID-19.

The protocol was immunoSEQ multiplex PCR, while the TCRdb copy is restricted to in-frame clones and leaves out a portion. The sample includes 28,000 or so clones, 90% to 95% of them seen just once. Trimming at V came to 4 bases and at J to 6 bases, leaving 13 bases not matched to a gene. The CDR3 runs 17 residues. Germline assignment: CDR1 SGHDT and CDR2 YYEEEE. The gene calls are TRBV5-6 and TRBJ2-2, with 9 nucleotides matching TRBD1. This TCR was sampled from a human donor with active COVID-19. The donor label of this sample is uncertain. The material sequenced was peripheral blood. As DNA, the CDR3 is TGTGCCAGCAGCCACGCTACCGGGACAGGGTTTCCCGGGGAGCTGTTTTTT. Translating gives CASSHATGTGFPGELFF.